This TCR beta chain was retrieved from a study of T-cell memory formation after mild COVID-19 (dated by TCRdb to the early 2020s). At the level of the whole study: Most TCR sequence clusters were specific to one of the two donors. T-cell clones expanding and contracting after mild COVID-19 in a couple of donors were tracked by longitudinal TCRalpha and TCRbeta repertoire sequencing. The cohort was made up of two young adult volunteers, one female and one male, who were previously healthy.

As to this clonotype: The clone's antigen remains unknown. Base qualities are not provided; no much larger clone lies one nucleotide away.

These reads were obtained on an Illumina NovaSeq 6000. TCRalpha and TCRbeta cDNA libraries were built by 5'RACE with constant-segment primers, adding sample barcodes and unique molecular identifiers. Trizol reagent was used to extract RNA from every sample. The libraries were amplified in two PCR steps, and the second step added a second sample barcode and Illumina TruSeq adapters. Libraries were sequenced on an Illumina NovaSeq with 2 x 150 bp paired-end reads. On the study's bioinformatics: Reads were demultiplexed and collapsed into UMI-guided consensus sequences with migec v1.2.7. With mixcr v2.1.11, UMI consensuses were aligned to TRA and TRB V and J templates and assembled into clonotypes. Expanded or contracted clonotypes were those called significant by both edgeR and NoisET, with noise models trained on biological replicates. For edgeR calls, the thresholds were a false discovery rate-adjusted p below 0.01 and a log2 fold-change of 1. PCA with hierarchical clustering of max-normalized trajectories of the 1000 most abundant clonotypes was used as exploratory dynamics analysis. Each responding clone was given a CD4 or CD8 phenotype based on the CD4+ and CD8+ repertoires, which had been sequenced separately. In TCRdb, the public reads were trimmed at Q25 with fastp and aligned with MiXCR, with productive beta chains retained. Every entry covers one CDR3 protein and lists the most common genes and DNA from its rows. TCRdb's processing, not the study's, gives the V and J calls here. This sample gives approximately 340,000 distinct CDR3 sequences in total; over 10% of them show up just once. 20% to 25% of the sample is held by the ten biggest clonotypes.

V is pared back by 0 bases and J by 6 bases, with 9 bases lying between the germline termini. From a lookup of the germline V gene (reference sequence), CDR1 and CDR2 are LNHNV and YYDKDF. The CDR3 spans 13 residues, from the cysteine through the valine. Only the CDR3 DNA is retained, 39 bases long and in frame from the first base. The full study reports these points: Contracting CD4+ clones were found mainly in CM and EM memory subsets, while CD8+ clones were enriched in EMRA. The detection of some responding clones in pre-infection memory suggests that pre-existing cross-reactive memory T cells joined the SARS-CoV-2 response. From day 15 to 85, contracting clones showed balanced CD4/CD8 phenotypes, whereas a second wave of clones that expanded from day 15 to 37 leaned towards CD4+. The study covered only a couple of mild cases, and larger cohorts including severe cases with pre-infection samples were considered necessary. SARS-CoV-2 specificity of the second-wave clones peaking on day 37 was not confirmed.

Ficoll-Paque density gradient centrifugation was the method used to isolate PBMCs. This receptor was obtained from a man aged 18-30 years who had mild COVID-19 (a few samples of this study predate the infection). The sample titles of this study are shuffled in the database, so cell type and time point are left out; the donor was told from shared clones. Recombination joined TRBV15 with TRBJ2-7; matching of 6 bases hints at TRBD2 as the D gene. Sequencing was performed on PBMCs or a T cell subset sorted from them (not recorded which). The CDR3 region has the sequence CATSRDVGGEQYV. At the DNA level, the sequence is TGTGCCACCAGCAGAGATGTGGGGGGCGAGCAGTACGTC.